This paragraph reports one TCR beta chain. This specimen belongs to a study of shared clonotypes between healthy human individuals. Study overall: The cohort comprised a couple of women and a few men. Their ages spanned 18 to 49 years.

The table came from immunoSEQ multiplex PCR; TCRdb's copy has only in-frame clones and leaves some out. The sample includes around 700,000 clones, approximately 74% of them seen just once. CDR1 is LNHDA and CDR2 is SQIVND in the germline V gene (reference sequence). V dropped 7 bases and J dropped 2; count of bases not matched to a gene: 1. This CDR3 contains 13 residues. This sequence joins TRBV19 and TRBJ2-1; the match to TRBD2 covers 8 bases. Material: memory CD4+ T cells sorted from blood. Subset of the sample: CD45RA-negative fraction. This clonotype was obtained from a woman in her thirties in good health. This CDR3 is CASTGGPYNEQFF. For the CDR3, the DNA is TGTGCCAGTACGGGGGGGCCCTACAATGAGCAGTTCTTC.